These T cell receptor beta chains were read from a single sample in a study of beta chain features in type 1 diabetes. The table came from immunoSEQ multiplex PCR; TCRdb's copy has only in-frame clones and leaves some out. The repertoire holds some 180,000 clones, with 10% to 15% as singletons. The sequenced sample consisted of central memory CD4+ T cells from blood. The source is a woman aged 18-29 years in good health. The CDR3 runs from the conserved cysteine through the conserved F or W. Each record gives: J gene, V gene, D gene, clone size, CDR3 DNA, CDR3 protein. A D gene is named only where the DNA matches it firmly. Clone size is stated in some rows and not others, as once, few, many or a class when expanded.

j_gene: TRBJ1-5
v_gene: TRBV6-5
d_gene: -
abundance: few
CDR3nt: TGTGCCAGCCAAAAGTCGGGCAGGGTCAATCAGCCCCAGCATTTT
CDR3aa: CASQKSGRVNQPQHF

j_gene: TRBJ2-1
v_gene: TRBV5-1
d_gene: TRBD2
abundance: few
CDR3nt: TGCGCCAGCAGCTTGGACGGGAGGACATCCTACAATGAGCAGTTCTTC
CDR3aa: CASSLDGRTSYNEQFF

j_gene: TRBJ2-2
v_gene: TRBV30
d_gene: -
abundance: -
CDR3nt: TGTGCCTGGAGTGGGCAGGTTCTAAACACCGGGGAGCTGTTTTTT
CDR3aa: CAWSGQVLNTGELFF

j_gene: TRBJ1-2
v_gene: TRBV4-1
d_gene: TRBD1
abundance: -
CDR3nt: TGCGCCAGCAGCCAGGACAGGATCGACGGCTACACCTTC
CDR3aa: CASSQDRIDGYTF

j_gene: TRBJ1-1
v_gene: TRBV28
d_gene: -
abundance: few
CDR3nt: TGTGCCTCCCAGGGGAACACTGAAGCTTTCTTT
CDR3aa: CASQGNTEAFF

j_gene: TRBJ2-3
v_gene: TRBV9
d_gene: -
abundance: -
CDR3nt: TGTGCCAGCAGAAAGATCGGACTAATGACAGATACGCAGTATTTT
CDR3aa: CASRKIGLMTDTQYF

j_gene: TRBJ2-5
v_gene: TRBV7-2
d_gene: -
abundance: -
CDR3nt: TGTGCCAGCAGCCAAGGCGACACAGAGACCCAGTACTTC
CDR3aa: CASSQGDTETQYF

j_gene: TRBJ2-1
v_gene: TRBV7-7
d_gene: TRBD2
abundance: -
CDR3nt: TGTGCTAGCAGCTTAACGACTAGCGGGCTCTACAATGAGCAGTTCTTC
CDR3aa: CASSLTTSGLYNEQFF

j_gene: TRBJ1-4
v_gene: TRBV5-4
d_gene: -
abundance: few
CDR3nt: TGTGCCAGCAGCGAGACAGCAACTAATGAAAAACTGTTTTTT
CDR3aa: CASSETATNEKLFF

j_gene: TRBJ2-7
v_gene: TRBV4-3
d_gene: -
abundance: -
CDR3nt: TGCGCCAGCAGCCAAGGCAGTCAGGGTGGCGAGCAGTACTTC
CDR3aa: CASSQGSQGGEQYF

j_gene: TRBJ1-5
v_gene: TRBV30
d_gene: -
abundance: few
CDR3nt: TGTGCCTGGAGTTTACGCTATAGCAATCAGCCCCAGCATTTT
CDR3aa: CAWSLRYSNQPQHF

j_gene: TRBJ2-7
v_gene: TRBV11-2
d_gene: TRBD2
abundance: few
CDR3nt: TGTGCCACCACGGGACTAGCGGTACCCTACGAGCAGTACTTC
CDR3aa: CATTGLAVPYEQYF

j_gene: TRBJ2-2
v_gene: TRBV29-1
d_gene: TRBD1
abundance: -
CDR3nt: TGCAGCGTTCGCACCGGGACAGGGGTTACCGGGGAGCTGTTTTTT
CDR3aa: CSVRTGTGVTGELFF

j_gene: TRBJ1-5
v_gene: TRBV28
d_gene: TRBD1
abundance: -
CDR3nt: TGTGCCAGCAGTTTTAAGGGGGCATACAATCAGCCCCAGCATTTT
CDR3aa: CASSFKGAYNQPQHF

j_gene: TRBJ2-1
v_gene: TRBV19
d_gene: -
abundance: -
CDR3nt: TGTGCCAGCAAAAACCGTCGAGAAGTCAATGAGCAGTTCTTC
CDR3aa: CASKNRREVNEQFF

j_gene: TRBJ1-1
v_gene: TRBV18
d_gene: -
abundance: -
CDR3nt: TGTGCCAGCTCACCTCGGGACACTGAAGCTTTCTTT
CDR3aa: CASSPRDTEAFF

j_gene: TRBJ2-7
v_gene: TRBV7-9
d_gene: -
abundance: few
CDR3nt: TGTGCCAGCAGCTTAACCGGCGGACCAAGGGGCTACGAGCAGTACTTC
CDR3aa: CASSLTGGPRGYEQYF

j_gene: TRBJ2-7
v_gene: TRBV11-2
d_gene: -
abundance: few
CDR3nt: TGTGCCAGCAGCCCTGGGCCAGTCTACGAGCAGTACTTC
CDR3aa: CASSPGPVYEQYF

j_gene: TRBJ2-3
v_gene: TRBV7-2
d_gene: TRBD1
abundance: -
CDR3nt: TGTGCCAGCAGCGTCGACAGGGGGGTGATAACGCAGTATTTT
CDR3aa: CASSVDRGVITQYF

j_gene: TRBJ1-1
v_gene: TRBV27
d_gene: TRBD1
abundance: few
CDR3nt: TGTGCCAGCAGTTTATATGGGACAGGGACTAACGGTGAAGCTTTCTTT
CDR3aa: CASSLYGTGTNGEAFF

j_gene: TRBJ2-5
v_gene: TRBV5-1
d_gene: -
abundance: -
CDR3nt: TGCGCCAGCAGCCCGCCCTCCGGGACAAAAGAGACCCAGTACTTC
CDR3aa: CASSPPSGTKETQYF

j_gene: TRBJ2-3
v_gene: TRBV2
d_gene: -
abundance: -
CDR3nt: TGTGCCACCCAAAGGGGCAGGGTGAGCACAGATACGCAGTATTTT
CDR3aa: CATQRGRVSTDTQYF

j_gene: TRBJ1-5
v_gene: TRBV29-1
d_gene: -
abundance: few
CDR3nt: TGCAGCGTTGTAGAGCAGGTGGGAGGCAATCAGCCCCAGCATTTT
CDR3aa: CSVVEQVGGNQPQHF

j_gene: TRBJ2-3
v_gene: TRBV28
d_gene: -
abundance: few
CDR3nt: TGTGCCAGCCGGAGGGAAAGCCTGAGCACAGATACGCAGTATTTT
CDR3aa: CASRRESLSTDTQYF

j_gene: TRBJ2-1
v_gene: TRBV7-2
d_gene: -
abundance: many
CDR3nt: TGTGCCAGCAGCTTAGGGGGACAATCCTACAATGAGCAGTTCTTC
CDR3aa: CASSLGGQSYNEQFF

j_gene: TRBJ2-5
v_gene: TRBV6-5
d_gene: TRBD1
abundance: few
CDR3nt: TGTGCCAGCAGTCGACCTACAGGGGAAGAGACCCAGTACTTC
CDR3aa: CASSRPTGEETQYF

j_gene: TRBJ1-2
v_gene: TRBV15
d_gene: -
abundance: many
CDR3nt: TGTGCCACCAGCAGAGTGGGCCTCTATGGCTACACCTTC
CDR3aa: CATSRVGLYGYTF

j_gene: TRBJ1-4
v_gene: TRBV7-2
d_gene: -
abundance: few
CDR3nt: TGTGCCAGCAGCAAGAGCCCGGAGAATGAAAAACTGTTTTTT
CDR3aa: CASSKSPENEKLFF

j_gene: TRBJ2-7
v_gene: TRBV9
d_gene: -
abundance: -
CDR3nt: TGTGCCAGCAGCGCGCGGGGAGATTCCTACGAGCAGTACTTC
CDR3aa: CASSARGDSYEQYF

j_gene: TRBJ2-5
v_gene: TRBV10-3
d_gene: -
abundance: few
CDR3nt: TGTGCCATCAGTGAGTCGAACGGAGAGACCCAGTACTTC
CDR3aa: CAISESNGETQYF

j_gene: TRBJ1-1
v_gene: TRBV9
d_gene: -
abundance: -
CDR3nt: TGTGCCAGCAGCCCCGAAGTAGTGAACACTGAAGCTTTCTTT
CDR3aa: CASSPEVVNTEAFF

j_gene: TRBJ2-5
v_gene: TRBV18
d_gene: -
abundance: -
CDR3nt: TGTGCCAGCTCACCGACCCAGGGAGAGACCCAGTACTTC
CDR3aa: CASSPTQGETQYF

j_gene: TRBJ2-1
v_gene: TRBV7-9
d_gene: -
abundance: many
CDR3nt: TGTGCCAGCAGCTTAACGACTACTGGGGCCTACAATGAGCAGTTCTTC
CDR3aa: CASSLTTTGAYNEQFF

j_gene: TRBJ2-2
v_gene: TRBV9
d_gene: -
abundance: -
CDR3nt: TGTGCCAGCAGCCCCCCGATTACAGTGGTCACCGGGGAGCTGTTTTTT
CDR3aa: CASSPPITVVTGELFF

j_gene: TRBJ1-2
v_gene: TRBV28
d_gene: -
abundance: few
CDR3nt: TGTGCCAGCAGTTTCCGGCCAGGGAATGGCTACACCTTC
CDR3aa: CASSFRPGNGYTF

j_gene: TRBJ1-2
v_gene: TRBV30
d_gene: -
abundance: few
CDR3nt: TGTGCCCGAGGAGCACCGTGGGGCTACACCTTC
CDR3aa: CARGAPWGYTF

j_gene: TRBJ2-5
v_gene: TRBV7-9
d_gene: TRBD1
abundance: few
CDR3nt: TGTGCCAGCAGCCCGACAGGGGTAGAGACCCAGTACTTC
CDR3aa: CASSPTGVETQYF

j_gene: TRBJ2-7
v_gene: TRBV29-1
d_gene: -
abundance: -
CDR3nt: TGCAGCGTCGCCCTCACAGGGACCGGCGAGCAGTACTTC
CDR3aa: CSVALTGTGEQYF

j_gene: TRBJ2-2
v_gene: TRBV28
d_gene: -
abundance: -
CDR3nt: TGTGCCAGCAGTTTAAGGGGCAGGGCGAACACCGGGGAGCTGTTTTTT
CDR3aa: CASSLRGRANTGELFF

j_gene: TRBJ2-1
v_gene: TRBV6-1
d_gene: TRBD1
abundance: -
CDR3nt: TGTGCCAGCAACCCGGGACAGGGCAATGAGCAGTTCTTC
CDR3aa: CASNPGQGNEQFF

j_gene: TRBJ2-1
v_gene: TRBV28
d_gene: -
abundance: few
CDR3nt: TGTGCCAGCAGTTTGTGGCTAGGGGGGGATGAGCAGTTCTTC
CDR3aa: CASSLWLGGDEQFF

j_gene: TRBJ2-4
v_gene: TRBV7-2
d_gene: -
abundance: few
CDR3nt: TGTGCCAGCAGCGAAAGGACAGAAAACATTCAGTACTTC
CDR3aa: CASSERTENIQYF

j_gene: TRBJ2-3
v_gene: TRBV28
d_gene: TRBD2
abundance: few
CDR3nt: TGTGCCAGCAGTTTTGGGCTAGCGGATTTACTGTGGGGCACAGATACGCAGTATTTT
CDR3aa: CASSFGLADLLWGTDTQYF

j_gene: TRBJ2-7
v_gene: TRBV28
d_gene: -
abundance: few
CDR3nt: TGTGCCAGCAGTTTGGGGGGAACCAGGGAGCAGTACTTC
CDR3aa: CASSLGGTREQYF

j_gene: TRBJ1-1
v_gene: TRBV9
d_gene: -
abundance: -
CDR3nt: TGTGCCAGCAGCGTAGTCGGGGAGACTGAAGCTTTCTTT
CDR3aa: CASSVVGETEAFF

j_gene: TRBJ1-1
v_gene: TRBV2
d_gene: -
abundance: few
CDR3nt: TGTGCCAGCAGCCCAAACGGTTACAGGCCCGGTACTGAAGCTTTCTTT
CDR3aa: CASSPNGYRPGTEAFF